This section outlines one T cell receptor beta chain sequence together with its context. Sequencing was performed with immunoSEQ multiplex PCR; in TCRdb, only in-frame clones are kept and a portion is missing. The table lists about 170,000 clones, around 83% of them singletons. The germline V gene encodes CDR1 MDHEN and CDR2 SYDVKM. The V end lost 3 bases, the J end lost 2 bases, and 14 bases lay between the germline ends. CDR3 size: 15 residues. This entry belongs to a study of blood T cell repertoires in COVID-19. Sequencing was performed on peripheral blood. The source of this sequence is a woman in her 70s who had recovered from COVID-19. V usage is TRBV28 and J usage is TRBJ2-7, with D unclear. In nucleotides, the CDR3 is TGTGCCAGCAGTTTGGTACAGATGCTCACCTACGAGCAGTACTTC. Its protein is CASSLVQMLTYEQYF.